Listed here is a single T cell receptor beta chain. No antigen is known for it. The CDR3 is 13 amino acids. V was pared by 2 bases and J by 9 bases, with 11 bases between. Germline lookup yields CDR1 MNHEY and CDR2 SVGEGT. This entry is derived from a study of T cell responses to AZD1222 COVID-19 vaccine. The overall study: Pooled samples include second doses given at about 4 or 12 weeks.

Study-wide findings and caveats: Repertoire samples came only from after the peak T cell response. Baseline serostatus was positive in only a handful of AZD1222 recipients.

Sequencing used immunoSEQ multiplex PCR; TCRdb keeps in-frame clones, though not all of them. This table has some 130,000 clones, 84% appearing once. V is TRBV6-2 or TRBV6-3 and J is TRBJ1-5; D uncertain. This receptor was identified in an adult in good health. The material sequenced was peripheral blood, taken on day 0 of AZD1222 vaccination. The CDR3 DNA is TGTGCCAGCAGTTACCCCCCTACCTCGCCCCAGCATTTT. Amino acids: CASSYPPTSPQHF.